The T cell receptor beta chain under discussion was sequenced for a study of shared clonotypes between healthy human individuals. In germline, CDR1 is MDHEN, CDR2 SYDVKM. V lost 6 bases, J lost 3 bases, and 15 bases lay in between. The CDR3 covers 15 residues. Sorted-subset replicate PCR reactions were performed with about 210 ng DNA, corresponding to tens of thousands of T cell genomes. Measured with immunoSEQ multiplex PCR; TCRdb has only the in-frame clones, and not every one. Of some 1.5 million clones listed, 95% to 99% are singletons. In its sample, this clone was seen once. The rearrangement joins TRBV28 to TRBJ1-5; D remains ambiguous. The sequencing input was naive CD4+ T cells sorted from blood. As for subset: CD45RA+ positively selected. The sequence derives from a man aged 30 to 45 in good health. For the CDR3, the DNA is TGTGCCAGCAGGTCCCCGACCCTTAACAATCAGCCCCAGCATTTT. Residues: CASRSPTLNNQPQHF.